In this sample, the clone carrying this T cell receptor (beta chain) turned up once. Its matching antigen is unknown. V was shortened by 2 bases and J by 4 bases, with 15 bases between the two germline ends. This CDR3 has 15 residues. Germline V gene data show CDR1 as SGHTA and CDR2 as FQGNSA. The sample comes from a study of CD8 T cells in Susac syndrome. Sequencing of TCR beta, carried out with a high-throughput approach, was applied to CD8+ and CD4+ T cells from the blood. Reverse transcription of roughly 0.5 to 1 ug RNA used random hexamers. TCRdb re-analysed the immunoSEQ multiplex PCR reads in MiXCR, keeping a single row per CDR3 protein. The sample includes around 200,000 distinct CDR3 sequences, about 94% seen only once; the top ten take about 0.12%. Broader study findings: It was acknowledged in the study that its TCR sequencing and HLA analysis involved a relatively small number of individuals.

The rearrangement links TRBV7-2 to TRBJ2-7; D not resolved. The sequence was collected from a human donor with multiple sclerosis. Sequenced input: CD8+ T cells from PBMCs. This CDR3 is CASSLKWASNYEQYF. CDR3 sequence (DNA): TGTGCCAGCAGCTTAAAATGGGCTAGTAATTACGAGCAGTACTTC.